Each of the 14 T cell receptor beta chains below was sequenced from the same sample in a study of cytomegalovirus exposure and HLA in healthy donors. In the PCR, 60 Vbeta and 13 Jbeta primers were used. Generated by immunoSEQ multiplex PCR, the TCRdb table keeps only in-frame clones and is missing some. The sample holds 150,000 to 250,000 clones; about 81% are singletons and the top ten take around 6%. Sequencing used PBMCs. These receptor sequences come from a woman in her fifties or sixties in good health and CMV-seropositive.

The gene calls are TRBV6-5 and TRBJ2-1; D unresolved. V lost 6 bases and J lost 2, with 14 bases in between. The CDR3 is 15 residues long. The germline V gene has CDR1 MNHEY and CDR2 SVGAGI. The CDR3 here is CASSRGRIAYNEQFF. The DNA of the CDR3 is TGTGCCAGCAGCCGAGGCCGAATAGCCTACAATGAGCAGTTCTTC.

This chain uses TRBV5-1 with TRBJ2-5, with a weak D call TRBD2 (5 bases). The germline V and J ends were trimmed by 5 bases and 2 bases, with 13 bases remaining between them. The germline CDR1 and CDR2 sequences are SGHRS and YFSETQ. The length of the CDR3 is 14 residues. CDR3 sequence: CASRVGNSQETQYF. CDR3 sequence (DNA): TGCGCCAGCAGAGTCGGGAACTCTCAAGAGACCCAGTACTTC.

The chain recombines TRBV28 with TRBJ2-7; TRBD1 aligns across 9 bases. Germline V CDR1 and CDR2: MDHEN, SYDVKM. The CDR3 extends over 16 amino acids. The V and J ends lost 7 bases and 7 bases, in that order; junction bases with no gene match: 17. The CDR3 region is CASNRPGTGRLGEQYF. The CDR3 DNA reads TGTGCCAGCAACCGCCCGGGGACAGGGAGATTGGGTGAGCAGTACTTC. Supplemented by reference TRBV28 and TRBJ2-7, the full variable domain reads DVKVTQSSRYLVKRTGEKVFLECVQDMDHENMFWYRQDPGLGLRLIYFSYDVKMKEKGDIPEGYSVSREKKERFSLILESASTNQTSMYLCASNRPGTGRLGEQYFGPGTRLTVT.

V usage is TRBV27 and J usage is TRBJ2-7; 8 bases match TRBD2. The CDR3 extends over 14 amino acids. V lost 2 bases to trimming and J lost 3 bases; unmatched junction nucleotides: 3. Germline values: CDR1 MNHEY, CDR2 SMNVEV (reference sequence). CDR3 in amino acids: CASSLEAGDYEQYF. The CDR3 region has the DNA TGTGCCAGCAGTTTAGAAGCGGGGGACTACGAGCAGTACTTC.

With regard to this clone: A read error may account for a junction end that differs from germline. Here the CDR3 reads CSSSFGFPGQGLHEQFF. CDR3 coding DNA: TGTTCCAGCAGCTTTGGGTTCCCGGGACAGGGCCTACATGAGCAGTTCTTC. This chain links TRBV7-9 with TRBJ2-1, with 9 bases fitting TRBD1. Germline CDR1 is SEHNR and CDR2 is FQNEAQ (reference sequence). This CDR3 region has 17 residues.

J is TRBJ2-4 and V is TRBV2; D ambiguous. The germline gives CDR1 SNHLY, CDR2 FYNNEI. The CDR3 contains 17 residues. Trimming took off 7 bases at V and 0 bases at J, with 19 bases between the two ends. The chain's CDR3 is CASNVGGSFLAKNIQYF. The CDR3 DNA sequence: TGTGCCAGCAATGTCGGCGGTTCTTTCCTAGCCAAAAACATTCAGTACTTC.

The chain uses TRBV5-5 and TRBJ2-7; 8 nucleotides align to TRBD1. The CDR3 is made up of 15 amino acids. Germline CDR1 and CDR2: SGHKS and YYEKEE (reference sequence). The J segment lost 4 bases and the V segment lost 4 bases, leaving 10 bases of the junction unmatched. The CDR3 nucleotides read TGTGCCAGCAGCGCTCCGGGACAGGCCAAATACGAGCAGTACTTC. Protein: CASSAPGQAKYEQYF.

This clone turned up a few times. The germline gene is not matched at one end of the junction; a read error may be the cause. This chain joins TRBV7-9 and TRBJ1-1, with 8 bases aligning to TRBD1. Germline values: CDR1 SEHNR, CDR2 FQNEAQ (reference sequence). This CDR3 comprises 16 residues. The CDR3 region has the DNA TGTTCCAGCAGCTTAGAGAGGCCAGGGGGCTTAGGTGAAGCTTTCTTT. Translation: CSSSLERPGGLGEAFF.

For this clone: One end of the junction varies from germline; a read error may be responsible. The chain couples TRBV6-1 to TRBJ1-2; TRBD1 matches 7 bases. Per germline, CDR1 MNHNS and CDR2 SASEGT. This CDR3 spans 14 amino acids. CDR3 sequence: CASSPTGVSYGYAF. In DNA form, the CDR3 reads TGTGCCAGCAGCCCAACAGGGGTTTCGTATGGCTACGCCTTC.

CDR3 loop: CASSYARGTYNEQFF. The CDR3 DNA follows: TGTGCCAGCAGTTACGCCAGGGGGACCTACAATGAGCAGTTCTTC. The chain joins TRBV7-2 to TRBJ2-1, with 7 bases lining up with TRBD1. CDR1 is SGHTA and CDR2 is FQGNSA in the germline V gene. The CDR3 runs 15 residues. V was clipped by 6 bases and J by 2 bases; unmatched bases: 7.

The chain links TRBV2 to TRBJ2-5; no clear D. Germline V gene lookup returns CDR1 SNHLY and CDR2 FYNNEI. The CDR3 length is 13 residues. Trimming pared 4 bases from V and 3 bases from J, leaving 9 bases between. CDR3 residues: CASSGTAKETQYF. The CDR3 DNA reads as TGTGCCAGCAGTGGAACAGCTAAAGAGACCCAGTACTTC.

The rearrangement links TRBV19 to TRBJ1-2; 7 nucleotides match TRBD1. V shed 5 bases, J shed 1 base, and the junction held 7 bases outside the gene matches. Germline CDR1 LNHDA, CDR2 SQIVND (reference sequence). The CDR3 has 15 amino acids. The CDR3 DNA reads as TGTGCCAGTAGTCTCCGGGACAGAGATAACTATGGCTACACCTTC. It yields the protein CASSLRDRDNYGYTF.

The chain joins TRBV5-1 to TRBJ2-3; TRBD2 matches 7 bases. The germline CDR1 and CDR2 sequences are SGHRS and YFSETQ. Losses at the gene ends were 1 base for V and 2 bases for J; bases not matched to a gene: 4. This CDR3 region has 15 residues. The CDR3 bases are TGCGCCAGCAGCTTGTTAGCGGGTACCACAGATACGCAGTATTTT. It yields the protein CASSLLAGTTDTQYF. Supplemented by reference TRBV5-1 and TRBJ2-3, the full variable domain reads KAGVTQTPRYLIKTRGQQVTLSCSPISGHRSVSWYQQTPGQGLQFLFEYFSETQRNKGNFPGRFSGRQFSNSRSEMNVSTLELGDSALYLCASSLLAGTTDTQYFGPGTRLTVL.

V is TRBV2 and J is TRBJ1-5; weak D call: TRBD1 (5 bases). CDR1 SNHLY and CDR2 FYNNEI come from the germline V gene. Deletions cut 1 base from V and 4 bases from J, with 14 bases between. The CDR3 runs to 16 residues. The CDR3 reads CASSEDPGGNNQPQHF. In nucleotides, the CDR3 is TGTGCCAGCAGTGAAGACCCGGGGGGGAATAATCAGCCCCAGCATTTT. Looking up the rest from reference TRBV2 and TRBJ1-5 gives the full variable domain: EPEVTQTPSHQVTQMGQEVILRCVPISNHLYFYWYRQILGQKVEFLVSFYNNEISEKSEIFDDQFSVERPDGSNFTLKIRSTKLEDSAMYFCASSEDPGGNNQPQHFGDGTRLSIL.